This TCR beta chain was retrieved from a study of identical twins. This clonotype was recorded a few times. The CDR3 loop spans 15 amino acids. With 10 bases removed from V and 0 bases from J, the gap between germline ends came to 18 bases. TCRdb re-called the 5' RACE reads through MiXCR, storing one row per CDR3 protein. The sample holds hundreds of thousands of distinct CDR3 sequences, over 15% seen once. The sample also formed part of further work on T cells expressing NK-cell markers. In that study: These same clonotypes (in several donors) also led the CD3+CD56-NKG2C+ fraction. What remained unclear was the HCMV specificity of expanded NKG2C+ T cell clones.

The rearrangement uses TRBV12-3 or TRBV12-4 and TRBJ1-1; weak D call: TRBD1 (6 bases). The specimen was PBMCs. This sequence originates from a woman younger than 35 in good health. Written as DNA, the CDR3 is TGTGCCATCTCAACCCTAGACAGGATGAACACTGAAGCTTTCTTT. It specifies CAISTLDRMNTEAFF.